The 5 T cell receptor beta chains listed next were all sequenced from one sample in a study of T-cell memory formation after mild COVID-19. TCRdb redid the calling of the 5' RACE reads with MiXCR, one entry per CDR3 protein. Of some 290,000 distinct CDR3 sequences listed, roughly 17% were seen once; the top ten hold 20% to 25%. Sequenced: PBMCs or a T cell subset sorted from them (not recorded which). The receptor source for this set is a man aged 18 to 30 who had mild COVID-19 (a few samples of this study predate the infection). Cell type and time point are not known.

The chain carries TRBV7-9 and TRBJ2-2, with D hard to call. CDR1 and CDR2 (germline): SEHNR, FQNEAQ (reference sequence). The CDR3 is 14 residues long. V was trimmed by 1 base and J by 4 bases, leaving 7 bases between them. CDR3 nucleotides: TGTGCCAGCAGCTTAGGCTGGGCCACCGGGGAGCTGTTTTTT. It codes for CASSLGWATGELFF.

The CDR3 nucleotides read TGCAGTGCAACCGACAGGGGGCCGTTACGGGGGCAGTTCTTC. This gives the protein CSATDRGPLRGQFF. The chain uses TRBV20-1 and TRBJ2-1; 10 bases are a match to TRBD1. Germline trimming cut 6 bases from V and 12 bases from J; bases unmatched to any gene: 14. Looked up from germline, CDR1 is DFQATT and CDR2 is SNEGSKA (reference sequence). CDR3 length: 14 residues.

V gene TRBV7-2 combines with J gene TRBJ2-5; 13 bases align to TRBD2. This CDR3 is built from 15 residues. With V trimmed by 5 bases and J by 7 bases, 7 bases remained unmatched. Germline loops: CDR1 SGHTA, CDR2 FQGNSA. For the CDR3, the DNA is TGTGCCAGCAGCGTGACTAGCGGGGGGTTGGGGACCCAGTACTTC. It translates to CASSVTSGGLGTQYF. Supplemented by reference TRBV7-2 and TRBJ2-5, the full variable domain reads GAGVSQSPSNKVTEKGKDVELRCDPISGHTALYWYRQSLGQGLEFLIYFQGNSAPDKSGLPSDRFSAERTGGSVSTLTIQRTQQEDSAVYLCASSVTSGGLGTQYFGPGTRLLVL.

The chain joins TRBV18 to TRBJ1-5; 8 nucleotides align to TRBD1. CDR1 is KGHSH, CDR2 LQKENI, per germline. CDR3 size: 14 residues. V was pared by 4 bases and J by 4 bases, with 3 bases of the junction left unmatched. In DNA form, the CDR3 reads TGTGCCAGCTCACGGACAGGGCTGAATCAGCCCCAGCATTTT. Translating it yields CASSRTGLNQPQHF.

The chain combines TRBV5-1 with TRBJ2-3; 8 bases fit TRBD2. This CDR3 is 16 amino acids long. Trimming took 1 base from V and 3 from J; bases not matched to a gene: 7. The germline V gene has CDR1 SGHRS and CDR2 YFSETQ. The CDR3 spells CASSLLSGGPTDTQYF. The CDR3 bases are TGCGCCAGCAGCTTGCTGTCGGGGGGGCCGACAGATACGCAGTATTTT. Drawing the rest from reference TRBV5-1 and TRBJ2-3, the complete variable domain is KAGVTQTPRYLIKTRGQQVTLSCSPISGHRSVSWYQQTPGQGLQFLFEYFSETQRNKGNFPGRFSGRQFSNSRSEMNVSTLELGDSALYLCASSLLSGGPTDTQYFGPGTRLTVL.